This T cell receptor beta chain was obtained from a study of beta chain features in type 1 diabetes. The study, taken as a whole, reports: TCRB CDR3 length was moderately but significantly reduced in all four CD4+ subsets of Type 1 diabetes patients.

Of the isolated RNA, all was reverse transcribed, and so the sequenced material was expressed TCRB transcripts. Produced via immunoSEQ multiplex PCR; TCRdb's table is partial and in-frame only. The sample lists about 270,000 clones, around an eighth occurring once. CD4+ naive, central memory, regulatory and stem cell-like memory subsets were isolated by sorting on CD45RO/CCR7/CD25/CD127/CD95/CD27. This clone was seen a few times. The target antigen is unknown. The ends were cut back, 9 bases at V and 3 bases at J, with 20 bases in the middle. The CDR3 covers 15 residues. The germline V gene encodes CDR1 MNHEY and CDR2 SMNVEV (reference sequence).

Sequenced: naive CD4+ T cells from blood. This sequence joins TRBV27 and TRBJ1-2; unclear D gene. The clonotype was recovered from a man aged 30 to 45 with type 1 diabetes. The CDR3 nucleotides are TGTGCCAGTCTCTATGCCCGAGACTCTTACTATGGCTACACCTTC. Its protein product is CASLYARDSYYGYTF.